This entry lists 25 T cell receptor beta chains sequenced from one sample in a study of T cells after yellow fever vaccination (dated by TCRdb to the late 2010s). Library generation was performed with 5' RACE. The sample was run on an Illumina HiSeq 2500. Using fastp at Q25 and MiXCR, TCRdb reprocessed the public reads and kept productive beta chains. Here each entry gathers all rows of one CDR3 protein and keeps the most common genes and DNA. Counted in this sample were hundreds of thousands of distinct CDR3 sequences; approximately 13% of them appeared once. The leading ten clones occupy 14% to 15% of the sample. The intended sense of this specimen's treatment or condition label: live attenuated yellow fever vaccine strain. The sample here was PBMCs, taken on the day of the yellow fever booster vaccination. These receptors were collected from a young man who received the YFV17D yellow fever vaccine.

The genes are TRBV5-1 and TRBJ2-1; D may match TRBD1 or TRBD2 (5 bases each). The V end lost 1 base, the J end lost 3 bases, and 11 bases lay between the germline ends. Germline V gene lookup returns CDR1 SGHRS and CDR2 YFSETQ. CDR3 length: 15 amino acids. The CDR3 DNA reads as TGCGCCAGCAGCTTGCCAGCAGGGAGCTACAATGAGCAGTTCTTC. It specifies CASSLPAGSYNEQFF.

The table lists this clonotype with a few counts. The chain employs TRBV7-2 and TRBJ2-6, with D hard to call. The CDR3 consists of 12 residues. The germline V gene has CDR1 SGHTA and CDR2 FQGNSA. The germline V and J ends were trimmed by 4 bases and 7 bases, with 5 bases remaining between them. For the CDR3, the DNA is TGTGCCAGCAGCTCGGACGCCAACGTCCTGACTTTC. Its protein product is CASSSDANVLTF.

The rearrangement links TRBV3-1 to TRBJ1-2, with a tentative D call TRBD1 (5 bases). The V end lost 2 bases, the J end lost 8 bases, and 12 bases lay between the germline ends. CDR3 length: 13 amino acids. The germline V gene has CDR1 LGHDT and CDR2 YNNKEL (reference sequence). The CDR3 DNA is TGTGCCAGCAGCCAAATACAGGTGGAGGGCTACACCTTC. Translation gives CASSQIQVEGYTF.

This clonotype has just a few counts. The CDR3 sequence: CASSVGVEGRYTYEQYF. The CDR3, as DNA: TGTGCCAGCAGCGTAGGGGTAGAGGGGAGGTATACCTACGAGCAGTACTTC. V gene TRBV9 combines with J gene TRBJ2-7, with D perhaps matching TRBD2 (6 bases). CDR3 length equals 17 residues. V lost 0 bases, J lost 2 bases, and 18 bases lay in between. Germline CDR1 reads SGDLS; CDR2 reads YYNGEE.

This clonotype was detected a few times. V and J are TRBV20-1 and TRBJ2-5; 7 positions agree with TRBD1. J lost 5 bases, V lost 3 bases, and 6 bases had no gene match. Germline CDR1 DFQATT, CDR2 SNEGSKA (reference sequence). CDR3 length: 13 residues. In DNA, the CDR3 is TGCAGTGCTAGGGAGGACAGGCCGGAGACCCAGTACTTC. Its protein product is CSAREDRPETQYF.

The CDR3 bases are TGTGCCAGTGGAGGGAATCTGGGGTACGAGCAGTACTTC. Protein: CASGGNLGYEQYF. V and J are TRBV7-9 and TRBJ2-7; TRBD2 is a possible D gene (6 bases). Trimming stripped 9 bases from V and 4 bases from J, with 16 bases between. CDR3 length: 13 residues. Germline V gene lookup returns CDR1 SEHNR and CDR2 FQNEAQ (reference sequence).

The chain has TRBV7-2 and TRBJ2-1; possibly TRBD1 or TRBD2 for D (5 bases each). The CDR3 runs 15 residues. Germline assignment: CDR1 SGHTA and CDR2 FQGNSA. Trimming pared 11 bases from V and 3 bases from J, leaving 20 bases between. The CDR3, as DNA: TGTGCCGTACACCACCGGGACGGACGCTACAATGAGCAGTTCTTC. Translation gives CAVHHRDGRYNEQFF.

The chain combines TRBV28 with TRBJ2-1; TRBD2 matches at 12 bases. From germline, CDR1 is MDHEN and CDR2 SYDVKM. V shed 6 bases, J shed 4 bases, and the junction held 10 bases outside the gene matches. CDR3 length: 17 amino acids. Here the CDR3 reads CASSPRLAGALYNEQFF. The CDR3 bases are TGTGCCAGCAGCCCCCGACTAGCGGGAGCTCTTTACAATGAGCAGTTCTTC.

The CDR3 DNA follows: TGTGCCAGCAGTACAACAGGTCCCAACCCCACTGGCTATGGCTACACCTTC. Translated, it gives CASSTTGPNPTGYGYTF. The rearrangement joins TRBV28 to TRBJ1-2, with TRBD1 as a possible D gene (5 bases). V was trimmed by 5 bases and J by 4 bases, leaving 23 bases between them. The CDR3 is 17 amino acids. Per the germline V gene, CDR1 is MDHEN and CDR2 is SYDVKM.

The V call is TRBV5-4, the J call TRBJ2-1, with TRBD2 matching 10 bases. CDR1 and CDR2 from the germline V gene are SGHNT and YYREEE (reference sequence). This CDR3 has 16 amino acids. J lost 6 bases, V lost 3 bases, and 9 bases had no gene match. CDR3 in amino acids: CASSSLQRTSGNEQFF. The CDR3 DNA follows: TGTGCCAGCAGCTCCCTCCAAAGGACTAGCGGCAATGAGCAGTTCTTC. Based on the CDR3 plus reference TRBV5-4 and TRBJ2-1, the full variable domain is ETGVTQSPTHLIKTRGQQVTLRCSSQSGHNTVSWYQQALGQGPQFIFQYYREEENGRGNFPPRFSGLQFPNYSSELNVNALELDDSALYLCASSSLQRTSGNEQFFGPGTRLTVL.

V usage is TRBV6-2 or TRBV6-3 and J usage is TRBJ2-1; 10 nucleotides align to TRBD1. Trimming took 5 bases from V and 5 from J; bases not matched to a gene: 3. This CDR3 contains 14 residues. CDR1 is MNHEY, CDR2 SVGEGT, per germline. CDR3: CASSKTGGNNEQFF. In DNA, the CDR3 is TGTGCCAGCAGTAAGACAGGGGGCAACAATGAGCAGTTCTTC.

V usage is TRBV29-1 and J usage is TRBJ2-2; the D is unclear. V lost 7 bases and J 6 bases, leaving 12 bases between the germline ends. CDR3 size: 12 residues. Germline CDR1 reads SQVTM; CDR2 reads ANQGSEA. For the CDR3, the DNA is TGCAGCGCCAACCGGGTGGCCGGGGAGCTGTTTTTT. Translated: CSANRVAGELFF.

This clonotype occurred a few times. J is TRBJ2-3 and V is TRBV24-1, with D possibly TRBD2 on 6 matching bases. The CDR3 sequence is 17 residues long. Trimming pared 5 bases from V and 0 bases from J, leaving 17 bases between. Germline CDR1 reads KGHDR; CDR2 reads SFDVKD. CDR3 amino acids: CATSVPGSGESTDTQYF. In DNA, the CDR3 is TGTGCCACCAGTGTCCCCGGGAGCGGAGAAAGCACAGATACGCAGTATTTT.

This clonotype was observed a few times. The chain couples TRBV11-2 to TRBJ2-7, with D possibly TRBD2 on 6 matching bases. The CDR3 spans 16 residues. Per the germline V gene, CDR1 is SGHAT and CDR2 is FQNNGV. V dropped 0 bases and J dropped 0 bases, with 12 bases sitting between them. In DNA, the CDR3 is TGTGCCAGCAGCTTAGATCTTAGCGGCGGCTCCTACGAGCAGTACTTC. Translating it yields CASSLDLSGGSYEQYF. The full variable domain, in which reference TRBV11-2 and TRBJ2-7 provide the parts outside the CDR3, is EAGVAQSPRYKIIEKRQSVAFWCNPISGHATLYWYQQILGQGPKLLIQFQNNGVVDDSQLPKDRFSAERLKGVDSTLKIQPAKLEDSAVYLCASSLDLSGGSYEQYFGPGTRLTVT.

There are a few counts of this clonotype. The chain couples TRBV9 to TRBJ2-3; a weak D match, TRBD2 (6 bases). V dropped 2 bases and J dropped 2 bases, with 9 bases sitting between them. Germline CDR1 reads SGDLS; CDR2 reads YYNGEE. The CDR3 has 14 residues. CDR3 DNA sequence: TGTGCCAGCAGCGTGTCGGGGGTCACAGATACGCAGTATTTT. The encoded protein is CASSVSGVTDTQYF. The entire variable domain, with the rest obtained from reference TRBV9 and TRBJ2-3, is as follows: DSGVTQTPKHLITATGQRVTLRCSPRSGDLSVYWYQQSLDQGLQFLIQYYNGEERAKGNILERFSAQQFPDLHSELNLSSLELGDSALYFCASSVSGVTDTQYFGPGTRLTVL.

This clonotype was found a few times. CDR3 nucleotide sequence: TGTGCCAGCAGTTCTCCAAAAACAGATACGCAGTATTTT. This translates into CASSSPKTDTQYF. J is TRBJ2-3 and V is TRBV27; D is unclear. The CDR3 has 13 amino acids. Deletions cut 4 bases from V and 3 bases from J, with 8 bases between. Germline lookup yields CDR1 MNHEY and CDR2 SMNVEV (reference sequence).

This clonotype was seen a few times. This chain links TRBV3-1 with TRBJ2-7, with 7 positions matching TRBD1. Losses at the gene ends were 2 bases for V and 6 bases for J; bases not matched to a gene: 4. This CDR3 region has 13 residues. CDR1 LGHDT and CDR2 YNNKEL come from the germline V gene (reference sequence). The CDR3 nucleotides read TGTGCCAGCAGCCAACACAGGGGCGGCGAGCAGTACTTC. Its protein product is CASSQHRGGEQYF.

This clonotype turned up a few times. The chain couples TRBV5-1 to TRBJ2-2; no firm D call. The germline V gene encodes CDR1 SGHRS and CDR2 YFSETQ. Trimming stripped 0 bases from V and 15 bases from J, with 12 bases between. The CDR3 is made up of 12 amino acids. The CDR3 loop reads CASSLEFRTVFF. For the CDR3, the DNA is TGCGCCAGCAGCTTGGAGTTTAGGACGGTGTTTTTT. The complete variable domain, with remaining parts taken from reference TRBV5-1 and TRBJ2-2, reads KAGVTQTPRYLIKTRGQQVTLSCSPISGHRSVSWYQQTPGQGLQFLFEYFSETQRNKGNFPGRFSGRQFSNSRSEMNVSTLELGDSALYLCASSLEFRTVFFGEGSRLTVL.

This chain connects TRBV3-1 to TRBJ2-4; D gene unclear. Germline loops: CDR1 LGHDT, CDR2 YNNKEL (reference sequence). Trimming cost V 1 base and J 9 bases, with 10 bases left between them. The CDR3 consists of 13 residues. The CDR3 here is CASSQGTRFIQYF. CDR3 coding DNA: TGTGCCAGCAGCCAAGGAACTCGGTTCATTCAGTACTTC.

This clonotype was observed at least ten times. This sequence joins TRBV18 and TRBJ2-1; 8 bases agree with TRBD1. J was trimmed by 5 bases and V by 3 bases; bases with no gene match: 3. Germline loops: CDR1 KGHSH, CDR2 LQKENI. The CDR3 covers 14 residues. The CDR3 region is CASSPDRANNEQFF. In DNA form, the CDR3 reads TGTGCCAGCTCACCGGACAGGGCTAACAATGAGCAGTTCTTC.

J is TRBJ2-2 and V is TRBV3-1; 9 bases agree with TRBD2. The ends lost 4 bases at V and 7 bases at J; junction bases unmatched: 4. The length of the CDR3 is 14 residues. The V gene's germline CDR1 is LGHDT and CDR2 YNNKEL (reference sequence). In DNA form, the CDR3 reads TGTGCCAGCAGCCGTAAGCGGGAGGTCGGGGAGCTGTTTTTT. Encoded protein: CASSRKREVGELFF.

This clonotype has a handful of counts. J is TRBJ2-1 and V is TRBV3-1, with TRBD2 identical over 11 bases. V gave up 3 bases and J gave up 14 bases; unmatched junction bases: 18. Germline-derived CDR1 and CDR2 are LGHDT and YNNKEL (reference sequence). CDR3 size: 17 residues. Here the CDR3 DNA reads TGTGCCAGCAGCCACCTTAGCGGGAGGGAGGGAAGGGCAAGGGAGTTCTTC. Amino acid sequence: CASSHLSGREGRAREFF.

The rearrangement uses TRBV5-6 and TRBJ2-6, with TRBD2 identical over 8 bases. CDR1 and CDR2 (germline): SGHDT, YYEEEE. The CDR3 has 18 residues. Trimming at V came to 7 bases and at J to 1 base, leaving 13 bases not matched to a gene. The CDR3 region is CASRTGGSPLSGANVLTF. The CDR3 bases are TGTGCCAGCCGAACGGGAGGGTCGCCTCTATCTGGGGCCAACGTCCTGACTTTC.

This clonotype was seen only a few times. The V call is TRBV7-2, the J call TRBJ2-1; 8 nucleotides agree with TRBD2. Germline V CDR1 and CDR2: SGHTA, FQGNSA. CDR3 size: 13 residues. Trimming at V came to 5 bases and at J to 15 bases, leaving 12 bases not matched to a gene. CDR3 region: CASSPSRSGSLFF. The CDR3 DNA reads as TGTGCCAGCAGCCCCTCCCGAAGCGGGAGCTTGTTCTTC.

This clonotype was counted a few times. The J gene is TRBJ2-5, the V gene TRBV6-2 or TRBV6-3; tentative D call: TRBD1 (6 bases). The CDR3 has 15 residues. Germline values: CDR1 MNHEY, CDR2 SVGEGT. The V and J ends lost 0 bases and 5 bases respectively, with 13 bases between them. The CDR3: CASSYSRGVGETQYF. The DNA for the CDR3 is TGTGCCAGCAGTTACTCCAGGGGTGTGGGCGAGACCCAGTACTTC.